This T cell receptor beta chain derives from a study of blood T cell repertoires in COVID-19. Looking at the study overall: COVID-19 samples, acute and convalescent, were from the United States, Italy and Spain.

Sequencing was performed with immunoSEQ multiplex PCR; in TCRdb, only in-frame clones are kept and a portion is missing. This table has some 200,000 clones, 75% to 85% appearing once. CDR1 SGHTS and CDR2 YDEGEE come from the germline V gene. The CDR3 has 14 amino acids. Trimming took off 1 base at V and 6 bases at J, with 8 bases between the two ends. This sequence was found in a human donor in a cohort sampled during active COVID-19. The sequenced material came from peripheral blood. The chain combines TRBV5-8 with TRBJ1-6, with TRBD1 as a possible D gene (5 bases). The CDR3 nucleotides read TGTGCCAGCAGCTTGTACAGGACTAATTCACCCCTCCACTTT. Translated, it gives CASSLYRTNSPLHF.